Given below is one T cell receptor (beta chain) in context. The antigen is unknown. The data belong to a study of cytomegalovirus exposure and HLA in healthy donors. CDR1 is SGHTA, CDR2 FQGNSA, per germline. With V trimmed by 2 bases and J by 5 bases, 10 bases remained unmatched. The CDR3 is 16 amino acids. The protocol was immunoSEQ multiplex PCR, while the TCRdb copy is restricted to in-frame clones and leaves out a portion. Among a few hundred thousand clones listed, about 90% were seen once. General study findings and limits: Researchers counted approximately 160 TCR beta chains as cytomegalovirus-associated.

This clonotype originated in a woman aged 30 to 39 in good health and CMV-seronegative. Sample: PBMCs. The rearrangement links TRBV7-2 to TRBJ2-3, with 7 bases fitting TRBD2. CDR3 protein: CASSLLAVEERDTQYF. The CDR3 DNA follows: TGTGCCAGCAGCTTACTAGCGGTCGAGGAGAGAGATACGCAGTATTTT.